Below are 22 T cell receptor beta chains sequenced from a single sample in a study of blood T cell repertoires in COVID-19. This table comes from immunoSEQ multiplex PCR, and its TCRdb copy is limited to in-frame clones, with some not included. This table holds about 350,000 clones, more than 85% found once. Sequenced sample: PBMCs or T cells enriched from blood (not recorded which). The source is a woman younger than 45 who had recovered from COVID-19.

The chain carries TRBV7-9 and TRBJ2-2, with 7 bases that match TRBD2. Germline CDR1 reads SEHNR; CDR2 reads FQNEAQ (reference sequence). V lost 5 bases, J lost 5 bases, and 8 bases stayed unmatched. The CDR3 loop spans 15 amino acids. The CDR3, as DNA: TGTGCCAGCAGCGGTAGCAACGGGGGGACCGGGGAGCTGTTTTTT. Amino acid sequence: CASSGSNGGTGELFF.

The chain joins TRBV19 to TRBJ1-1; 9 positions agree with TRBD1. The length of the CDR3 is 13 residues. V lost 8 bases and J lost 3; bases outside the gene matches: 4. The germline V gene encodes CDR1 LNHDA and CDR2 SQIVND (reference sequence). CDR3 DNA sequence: TGTGCCAGTTCTTGGGACAGGGACACTGAAGCTTTCTTT. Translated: CASSWDRDTEAFF.

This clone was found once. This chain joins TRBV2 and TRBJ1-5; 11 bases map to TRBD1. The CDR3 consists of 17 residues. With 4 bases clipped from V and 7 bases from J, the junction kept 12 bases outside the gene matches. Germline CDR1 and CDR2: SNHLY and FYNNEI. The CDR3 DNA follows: TGTGCCAGCAGTGGTCCCCCTCCGGGACAGGGGGACCAGCCCCAGCATTTT. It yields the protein CASSGPPPGQGDQPQHF.

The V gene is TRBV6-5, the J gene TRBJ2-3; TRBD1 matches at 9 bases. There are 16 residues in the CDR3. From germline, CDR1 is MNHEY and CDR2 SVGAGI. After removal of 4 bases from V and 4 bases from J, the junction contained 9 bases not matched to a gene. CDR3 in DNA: TGTGCCAGCAGTTTGGGACAGGGAGCACCTCCAGATACGCAGTATTTT. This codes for CASSLGQGAPPDTQYF.

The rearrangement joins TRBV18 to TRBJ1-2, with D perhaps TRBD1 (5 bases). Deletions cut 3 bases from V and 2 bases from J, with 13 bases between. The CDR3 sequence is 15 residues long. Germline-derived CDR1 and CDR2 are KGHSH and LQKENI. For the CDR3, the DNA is TGTGCCAGCTCACCCCGATGGACACGAAACTATGGCTACACCTTC. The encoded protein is CASSPRWTRNYGYTF.

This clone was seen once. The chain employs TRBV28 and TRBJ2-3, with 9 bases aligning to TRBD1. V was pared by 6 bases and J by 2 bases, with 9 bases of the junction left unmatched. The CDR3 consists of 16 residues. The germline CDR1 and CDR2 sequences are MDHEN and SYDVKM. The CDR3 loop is CASSLGGTGTTDTQYF. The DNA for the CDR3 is TGTGCCAGCAGCCTGGGGGGGACAGGGACCACAGATACGCAGTATTTT.

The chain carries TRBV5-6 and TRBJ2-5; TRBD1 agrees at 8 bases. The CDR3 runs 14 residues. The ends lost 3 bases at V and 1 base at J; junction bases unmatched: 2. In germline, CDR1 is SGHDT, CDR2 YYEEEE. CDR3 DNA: TGTGCCAGCAGCTGGGGACAGGCCCAAGAGACCCAGTACTTC. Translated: CASSWGQAQETQYF.

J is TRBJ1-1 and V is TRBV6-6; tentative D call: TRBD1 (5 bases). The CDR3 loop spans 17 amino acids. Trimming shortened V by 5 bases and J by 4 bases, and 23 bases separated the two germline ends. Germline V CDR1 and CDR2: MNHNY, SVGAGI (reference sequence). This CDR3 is CASSPTPQGVGFTEAFF. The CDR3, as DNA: TGTGCCAGCAGTCCCACCCCGCAGGGCGTGGGTTTCACTGAAGCTTTCTTT.

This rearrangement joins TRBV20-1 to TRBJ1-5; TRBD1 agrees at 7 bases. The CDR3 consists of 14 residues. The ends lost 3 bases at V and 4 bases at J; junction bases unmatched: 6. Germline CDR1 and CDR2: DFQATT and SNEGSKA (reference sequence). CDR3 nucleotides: TGCAGTGCTAGTAAACAGGGGATAAATCAGCCCCAGCATTTT. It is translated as CSASKQGINQPQHF.

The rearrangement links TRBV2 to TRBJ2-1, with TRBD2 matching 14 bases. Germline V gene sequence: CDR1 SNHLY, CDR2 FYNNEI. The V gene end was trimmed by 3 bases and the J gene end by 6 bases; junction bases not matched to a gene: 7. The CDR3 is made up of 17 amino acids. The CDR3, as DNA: TGTGCCAGCAGTGATAACCGACTAGCGGGGGGGGCCAATGAGCAGTTCTTC. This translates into CASSDNRLAGGANEQFF.

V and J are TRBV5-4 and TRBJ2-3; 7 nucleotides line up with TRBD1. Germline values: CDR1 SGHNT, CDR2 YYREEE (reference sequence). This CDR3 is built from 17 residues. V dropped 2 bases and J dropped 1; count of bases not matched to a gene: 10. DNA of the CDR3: TGTGCCAGCAGCTTAGAAGACAGGGCCGTACGCACAGATACGCAGTATTTT. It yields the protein CASSLEDRAVRTDTQYF. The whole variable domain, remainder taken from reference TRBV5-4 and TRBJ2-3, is ETGVTQSPTHLIKTRGQQVTLRCSSQSGHNTVSWYQQALGQGPQFIFQYYREEENGRGNFPPRFSGLQFPNYSSELNVNALELDDSALYLCASSLEDRAVRTDTQYFGPGTRLTVL.

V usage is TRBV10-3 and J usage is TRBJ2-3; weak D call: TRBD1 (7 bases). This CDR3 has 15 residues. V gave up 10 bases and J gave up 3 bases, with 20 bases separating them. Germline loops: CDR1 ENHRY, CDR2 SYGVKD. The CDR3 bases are TGTGCCACCTCGGGGAGGTCAGGGGGTACAGATACGCAGTATTTT. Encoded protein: CATSGRSGGTDTQYF.

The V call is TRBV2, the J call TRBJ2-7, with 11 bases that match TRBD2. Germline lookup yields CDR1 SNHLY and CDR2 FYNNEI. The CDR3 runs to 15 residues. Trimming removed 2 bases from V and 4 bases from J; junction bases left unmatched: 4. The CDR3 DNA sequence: TGTGCCAGCAGTGAATTGACTAGCGGGGCATACGAGCAGTACTTC. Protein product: CASSELTSGAYEQYF.

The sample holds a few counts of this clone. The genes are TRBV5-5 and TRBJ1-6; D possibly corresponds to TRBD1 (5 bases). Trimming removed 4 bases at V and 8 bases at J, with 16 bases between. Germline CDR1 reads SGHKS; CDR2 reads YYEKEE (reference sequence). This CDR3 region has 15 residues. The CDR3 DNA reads TGTGCCAGCAGCCCAAGGGGTATGATTGATTCACCCCTCCACTTT. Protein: CASSPRGMIDSPLHF. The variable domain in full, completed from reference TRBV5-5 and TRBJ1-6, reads DAGVTQSPTHLIKTRGQQVTLRCSPISGHKSVSWYQQVLGQGPQFIFQYYEKEERGRGNFPDRFSARQFPNYSSELNVNALLLGDSALYLCASSPRGMIDSPLHFGNGTRLTVT.

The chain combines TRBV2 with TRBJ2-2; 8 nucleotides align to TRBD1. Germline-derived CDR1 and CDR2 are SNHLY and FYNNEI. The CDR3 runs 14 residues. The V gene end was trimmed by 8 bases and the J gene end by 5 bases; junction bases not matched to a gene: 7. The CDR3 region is CASSDRGETGELFF. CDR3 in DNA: TGTGCCAGCTCTGACAGGGGAGAGACCGGGGAGCTGTTTTTT.

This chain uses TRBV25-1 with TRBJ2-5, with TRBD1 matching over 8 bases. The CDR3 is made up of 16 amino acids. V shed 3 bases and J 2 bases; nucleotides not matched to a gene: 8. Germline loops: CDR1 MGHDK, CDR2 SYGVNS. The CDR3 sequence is CASSDWGTGLQETQYF. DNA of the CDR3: TGTGCCAGCAGTGATTGGGGGACAGGACTTCAAGAGACCCAGTACTTC.

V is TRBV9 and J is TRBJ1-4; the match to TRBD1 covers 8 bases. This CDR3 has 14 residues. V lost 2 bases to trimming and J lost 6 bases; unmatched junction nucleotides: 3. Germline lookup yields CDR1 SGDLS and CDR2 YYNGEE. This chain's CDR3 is CASSVTGVDEKLFF. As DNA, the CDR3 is TGTGCCAGCAGCGTGACAGGGGTCGATGAAAAACTGTTTTTT.

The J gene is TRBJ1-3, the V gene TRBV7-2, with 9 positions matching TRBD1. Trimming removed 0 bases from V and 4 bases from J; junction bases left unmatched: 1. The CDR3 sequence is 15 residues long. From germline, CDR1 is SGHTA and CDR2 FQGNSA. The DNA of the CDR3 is TGTGCCAGCAGCTTAGCGACAGGGGGAGGAAACACCATATATTTT. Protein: CASSLATGGGNTIYF.

The CDR3 nucleotides read TGTGCCAGCAGCTTGCAGGGGAGGGGGATCATGAACACTGAAGCTTTCTTT. This gives the protein CASSLQGRGIMNTEAFF. The chain uses TRBV5-6 and TRBJ1-1, with D possibly TRBD1 on 6 matching bases. The CDR3 runs 17 residues. V gave up 1 base and J gave up 0 bases, with 16 bases separating them. The germline gives CDR1 SGHDT, CDR2 YYEEEE. Full variable domain (remainder filled in from reference TRBV5-6 and TRBJ1-1): DAGVTQSPTHLIKTRGQQVTLRCSPKSGHDTVSWYQQALGQGPQFIFQYYEEEERQRGNFPDRFSGHQFPNYSSELNVNALLLGDSALYLCASSLQGRGIMNTEAFFGQGTRLTVV.

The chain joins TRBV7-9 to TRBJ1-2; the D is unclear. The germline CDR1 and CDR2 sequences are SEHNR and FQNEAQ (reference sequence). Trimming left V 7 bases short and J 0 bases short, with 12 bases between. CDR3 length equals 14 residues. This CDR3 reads CASNFFGTNYGYTF. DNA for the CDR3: TGTGCCAGCAACTTTTTCGGGACTAACTATGGCTACACCTTC.

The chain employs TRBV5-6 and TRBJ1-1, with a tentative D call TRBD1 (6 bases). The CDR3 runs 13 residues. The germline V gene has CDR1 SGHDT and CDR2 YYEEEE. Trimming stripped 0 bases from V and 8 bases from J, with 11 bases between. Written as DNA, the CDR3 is TGTGCCAGCAGCTTGGAGGTTAGGGGGGAAGCTTTCTTT. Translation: CASSLEVRGEAFF.

The chain's CDR3 is CASSFAESETQYF. The CDR3 DNA follows: TGTGCCAGCAGCTTCGCGGAAAGCGAGACCCAGTACTTC. This rearrangement joins TRBV11-3 to TRBJ2-5; D not resolved. The CDR3 has 13 amino acids. Germline V gene data show CDR1 as SGHNT and CDR2 as YENEEA. V was pared by 3 bases and J by 5 bases, with 10 bases between.